Below, 20 T cell receptor beta chains from the same sample are listed, as sequenced in a study of blood T cell repertoires in COVID-19 (TCRdb year 2020). Library method: the immunoSEQ multiplex PCR assay. TCRdb stores this immuneACCESS table with in-frame sequences only. Part of the clones is absent; in the studies checked, under half of the shortfall reflects unresolved V genes, and no reason is known for the rest. This sample is represented by fewer than 350,000 clones; about nine tenths of them were singletons. The top ten hold about 8.8% of the sample. Sequences were obtained from peripheral blood. The receptors originated from a man aged 40-49 years with active or convalescent COVID-19.

The chain employs TRBV14 and TRBJ2-1, with 14 bases matching TRBD2. V gave up 4 bases and J gave up 9 bases; unmatched junction bases: 5. The germline gives CDR1 SGHDN, CDR2 FVKESK. The CDR3 extends over 15 amino acids. The CDR3 DNA is TGTGCCAGCAGCCCGGGACTAGCGGGAGTACGTGAGCAGTTCTTC. Translating gives CASSPGLAGVREQFF.

The chain carries TRBV11-2 and TRBJ2-7; 8 positions agree with TRBD2. CDR3 length equals 15 residues. The trim removed 2 bases at V and 7 bases at J, leaving 10 bases unmatched. CDR1 is SGHAT and CDR2 is FQNNGV in the germline V gene. The CDR3 loop is CASSLTPGGLQEQYF. CDR3 sequence (DNA): TGTGCCAGCAGCTTAACTCCGGGGGGGCTACAGGAGCAGTACTTC.

Many counts were recorded for this clone. The V gene is TRBV19, the J gene TRBJ2-7, with 10 bases that match TRBD1. The ends lost 6 bases at V and 1 base at J; junction bases unmatched: 9. Germline V gene sequence: CDR1 LNHDA, CDR2 SQIVND (reference sequence). CDR3 size: 16 residues. In DNA, the CDR3 is TGTGCCAGTAGAAAACAACCGGGACAGGGGTCCTACGAGCAGTACTTC. Translated, it gives CASRKQPGQGSYEQYF.

V is TRBV6-1 and J is TRBJ1-6; TRBD1 might be the D (5 bases). The CDR3 consists of 15 residues. V lost 2 bases, J lost 6 bases, and 11 bases lay in between. CDR1 is MNHNS and CDR2 is SASEGT in the germline V gene. CDR3 amino acids: CASSELRGSNSPLHF. CDR3 bases: TGTGCCAGCAGTGAACTACGGGGGAGTAATTCACCCCTCCACTTT.

This chain uses TRBV24-1 with TRBJ2-2, with TRBD2 identical over 8 bases. Looked up from germline, CDR1 is KGHDR and CDR2 is SFDVKD. The CDR3 length is 19 residues. V dropped 9 bases and J dropped 4; count of bases not matched to a gene: 21. CDR3 bases: TGTGCCACCTCTAACCCGAAGGATCGAGCGGGAGTCAGCACCGGGGAGCTGTTTTTT. Translating it yields CATSNPKDRAGVSTGELFF.

The chain uses TRBV6-5 and TRBJ2-5, with 9 nucleotides matching TRBD1. This CDR3 spans 14 amino acids. The junction had 13 bases not matched to a gene; V was cut back by 6 bases and J by 11 bases. CDR1 is MNHEY and CDR2 is SVGAGI in the germline V gene. The CDR3 spells CASRRGTGPLTQYF. In DNA, the CDR3 is TGTGCCAGCAGGCGAGGGACAGGGCCCCTCACTCAGTACTTC.

The chain carries TRBV11-3 and TRBJ1-4; TRBD1 matches 8 bases. CDR1 and CDR2 (germline): SGHNT, YENEEA. The J segment lost 6 bases and the V segment lost 4 bases, leaving 7 bases of the junction unmatched. The CDR3 is 15 amino acids. This CDR3 reads CASSCRQGRDEKLFF. The CDR3 bases are TGTGCCAGCAGCTGCAGACAGGGGCGGGATGAAAAACTGTTTTTT.

The count of this clone is one. The chain joins TRBV5-5 to TRBJ2-6; D may be TRBD1 (5 bases). The CDR3 is 18 amino acids. Trimming stripped 0 bases from V and 3 bases from J, with 16 bases between. CDR1 and CDR2 (germline): SGHKS, YYEKEE (reference sequence). In DNA, the CDR3 is TGTGCCAGCAGCTTGGGGGTCCGCCAGGGTAGTGGGGCCAACGTCCTGACTTTC. Translation: CASSLGVRQGSGANVLTF. The variable domain in full, completed from reference TRBV5-5 and TRBJ2-6, reads DAGVTQSPTHLIKTRGQQVTLRCSPISGHKSVSWYQQVLGQGPQFIFQYYEKEERGRGNFPDRFSARQFPNYSSELNVNALLLGDSALYLCASSLGVRQGSGANVLTFGAGSRLTVL.

V usage is TRBV19 and J usage is TRBJ2-3, with D tentatively TRBD2 (6 bases). Per germline, CDR1 LNHDA and CDR2 SQIVND (reference sequence). V was pared by 0 bases and J by 5 bases, with 12 bases between. CDR3 length: 15 residues. CDR3 region: CASSIDRGVGDTQYF. CDR3 sequence (DNA): TGTGCCAGTAGTATAGATCGCGGGGTTGGAGATACGCAGTATTTT.

This rearrangement joins TRBV6-5 to TRBJ2-1; 7 nucleotides align to TRBD1. The J segment lost 2 bases and the V segment lost 0 bases, leaving 4 bases of the junction unmatched. In germline, CDR1 is MNHEY, CDR2 SVGAGI. The length of the CDR3 is 16 residues. CDR3 protein: CASSYSTGTAYNEQFF. CDR3 nucleotides: TGTGCCAGCAGTTACTCCACCGGGACAGCCTACAATGAGCAGTTCTTC.

This clone has a single count. The rearrangement links TRBV19 to TRBJ1-2; possibly TRBD1 for D (5 bases). CDR1 is LNHDA, CDR2 SQIVND, per germline (reference sequence). CDR3 length: 13 residues. V lost 2 bases and J lost 7, with 11 bases in between. Here the CDR3 DNA reads TGTGCCAGTAGTATACTAGGGGAAGCTGGCTACACCTTC. Translated, it gives CASSILGEAGYTF.

V is TRBV6-1 and J is TRBJ2-3; 10 bases map to TRBD1. CDR1 and CDR2 (germline): MNHNS, SASEGT. With 3 bases clipped from V and 2 bases from J, the junction kept 8 bases outside the gene matches. This CDR3 contains 17 residues. In nucleotides, the CDR3 is TGTGCCAGCAGTGACGCGCCGGGACAGGGGTACACAGATACGCAGTATTTT. The encoded protein is CASSDAPGQGYTDTQYF.

V and J are TRBV9 and TRBJ1-6; D may be TRBD1 (6 bases). CDR1 is SGDLS, CDR2 YYNGEE, per germline. The CDR3 extends over 18 amino acids. V was trimmed by 4 bases and J by 0 bases, leaving 17 bases between them. CDR3 protein: CASSPPPQGSSYNSPLHF. The CDR3 bases are TGTGCCAGCAGCCCTCCCCCTCAGGGGAGCTCCTATAATTCACCCCTCCACTTT.

The V gene is TRBV29-1, the J gene TRBJ2-7, with 7 bases matching TRBD2. Germline lookup yields CDR1 SQVTM and CDR2 ANQGSEA. Germline trimming cut 4 bases from V and 4 bases from J; bases unmatched to any gene: 4. The CDR3 is made up of 12 amino acids. The CDR3 spells CSVAREGYEQYF. The CDR3 nucleotides read TGCAGCGTTGCTAGGGAGGGGTACGAGCAGTACTTC.

The chain links TRBV6-1 to TRBJ2-3; 8 bases align to TRBD2. CDR1 MNHNS and CDR2 SASEGT come from the germline V gene. Losses at the gene ends were 2 bases for V and 6 bases for J; bases not matched to a gene: 7. This CDR3 comprises 15 residues. The CDR3 nucleotides read TGTGCCAGCAGTGAATTAGGAGCGGGAGCTGATACGCAGTATTTT. Protein sequence: CASSELGAGADTQYF.

This chain uses TRBV7-5 with TRBJ1-6; the D call of TRBD1 is as the table states it, not checked on the DNA. TRBV7-5 is a known pseudogene. CDR3 size: 13 residues. The CDR3 here is CVRGQGKNSPLHF. The CDR3, as DNA: TGTGTCAGAGGACAGGGGAAAAATTCACCCCTCCACTTT.

The rearrangement joins TRBV7-8 to TRBJ2-1, with D possibly matching TRBD1 (5 bases). There are 14 residues in the CDR3. Germline CDR1 reads SGHVS; CDR2 reads FQNEAQ. The V gene lost 6 bases and the J gene lost 7 bases, with 16 bases spanning the gap. The CDR3 bases are TGTGCCAGCAGGGAGCAATTAGGGGTTAATGAGCAGTTCTTC. Its translation: CASREQLGVNEQFF.

V usage is TRBV7-8 and J usage is TRBJ1-5; D gene ambiguous. V was cut by 1 base and J by 2 bases, with 9 bases left in between. The germline gives CDR1 SGHVS, CDR2 FQNEAQ. The CDR3 is 15 residues long. CDR3 region: CASSLVEDGNQPQHF. CDR3 DNA sequence: TGTGCCAGCAGCTTAGTGGAGGACGGCAATCAGCCCCAGCATTTT.

The chain has TRBV11-3 and TRBJ2-1; 7 nucleotides agree with TRBD2. CDR1 is SGHNT and CDR2 is YENEEA in the germline V gene. The CDR3 contains 17 residues. The ends lost 8 bases at V and 3 bases at J; junction bases unmatched: 16. In DNA form, the CDR3 reads TGTGCCAGCCAAAAAACCTCCTGGAGCGGGGACTACAATGAGCAGTTCTTC. Residues: CASQKTSWSGDYNEQFF. Filled out from reference TRBV11-3 and TRBJ2-1, the complete variable domain reads EAGVVQSPRYKIIEKKQPVAFWCNPISGHNTLYWYLQNLGQGPELLIRYENEEAVDDSQLPKDRFSAERLKGVDSTLKIQPAELGDSAVYLCASQKTSWSGDYNEQFFGPGTRLTVL.

The V gene is TRBV2, the J gene TRBJ2-1, with 7 nucleotides matching TRBD2. The CDR3 length is 11 residues. With 6 bases clipped from V and 9 bases from J, the junction kept 2 bases outside the gene matches. Germline CDR1 and CDR2: SNHLY and FYNNEI. For the CDR3, the DNA is TGTGCCAGCAGGGGAGGGGTTGAGCAGTTCTTC. This translates into CASRGGVEQFF.